This passage covers 32 T cell receptor beta chains from one sample sequenced in a study of neurological immune-mediated disorders. TCRdb re-called the 5' RACE reads with MiXCR, one entry per CDR3 protein. The sample yields 110,000 or so distinct CDR3 sequences, roughly 3.2% seen once. Sequenced material: PBMCs. The receptor source for this set is a woman aged 25-40 years with multiple sclerosis.

This clonotype was seen at least ten times. The chain couples TRBV20-1 to TRBJ2-3; no clear D. Between the trimmed V and J ends, which lost 0 bases and 2 bases, there was a span of 6 bases. Germline-derived CDR1 and CDR2 are DFQATT and SNEGSKA (reference sequence). CDR3 length equals 13 residues. As DNA, the CDR3 is TGCAGTGCTAGAGATCCTACCACAGATACGCAGTATTTT. Protein sequence: CSARDPTTDTQYF.

This clonotype occurred many times. The rearrangement uses TRBV20-1 and TRBJ1-1, with TRBD1 matching 12 bases. The germline gives CDR1 DFQATT, CDR2 SNEGSKA (reference sequence). The CDR3 is 14 residues long. V lost 0 bases and J lost 10; bases outside the gene matches: 6. The CDR3 sequence is CSARDPGQGAGAFF. The CDR3 DNA reads TGCAGTGCTAGAGATCCGGGACAGGGGGCTGGAGCTTTCTTT.

This clonotype has ten or more counts. The rearrangement links TRBV6-5 to TRBJ1-4, with TRBD1 as a possible D gene (5 bases). CDR1 is MNHEY, CDR2 SVGAGI, per germline. The CDR3 contains 15 residues. Between the trimmed V and J ends, which lost 0 bases and 8 bases, there was a span of 13 bases. The CDR3: CASSYSGIKGEKLFF. CDR3 nucleotide sequence: TGTGCCAGCAGTTACTCGGGCATAAAGGGGGAAAAACTGTTTTTT.

This clonotype was observed many times. V usage is TRBV5-5 and J usage is TRBJ1-2, with D possibly being TRBD1 (5 bases). V was trimmed by 4 bases and J by 3 bases, leaving 10 bases between them. The germline CDR1 and CDR2 sequences are SGHKS and YYEKEE (reference sequence). This CDR3 has 13 residues. CDR3 bases: TGTGCCAGCAGCCTGCGCAGGGACTATGGCTACACCTTC. Translating it yields CASSLRRDYGYTF. Drawing the rest from reference TRBV5-5 and TRBJ1-2, the complete variable domain is DAGVTQSPTHLIKTRGQQVTLRCSPISGHKSVSWYQQVLGQGPQFIFQYYEKEERGRGNFPDRFSARQFPNYSSELNVNALLLGDSALYLCASSLRRDYGYTFGSGTRLTVV.

Ten or more counts support this clonotype. The V and J genes are TRBV15 and TRBJ1-1; a possible D gene is TRBD1 (5 bases). CDR1 LNHNV and CDR2 YYDKDF come from the germline V gene (reference sequence). V was cut by 0 bases and J by 7 bases, with 15 bases left in between. This CDR3 has 15 amino acids. The CDR3 is CATSRDKGGDLEAFF. The CDR3 DNA sequence: TGTGCCACCAGCAGAGATAAGGGAGGGGATCTTGAAGCTTTCTTT.

The sample holds many counts of this clonotype. The rearrangement uses TRBV5-6 and TRBJ1-5, with a weak D call TRBD1 (5 bases). The CDR3 runs to 15 residues. Germline CDR1 is SGHDT and CDR2 is YYEEEE. The V end lost 5 bases, the J end lost 7 bases, and 19 bases lay between the germline ends. CDR3: CASSSGTLKGQPQHF. CDR3 sequence (DNA): TGTGCCAGCAGTTCCGGGACGTTGAAGGGACAGCCCCAGCATTTT. The full variable domain, in which reference TRBV5-6 and TRBJ1-5 provide the parts outside the CDR3, is DAGVTQSPTHLIKTRGQQVTLRCSPKSGHDTVSWYQQALGQGPQFIFQYYEEEERQRGNFPDRFSGHQFPNYSSELNVNALLLGDSALYLCASSSGTLKGQPQHFGDGTRLSIL.

This clonotype was counted ten times or more. The chain is built from TRBV18 and TRBJ1-1, with D possibly matching TRBD1 (5 bases). This CDR3 is 13 amino acids long. In germline, CDR1 is KGHSH, CDR2 LQKENI. V dropped 7 bases and J dropped 1 base, with 10 bases sitting between them. As DNA, the CDR3 is TGTGCCAGCTTAGACAGTGGGAACACTGAAGCTTTCTTT. It yields the protein CASLDSGNTEAFF. Drawing the rest from reference TRBV18 and TRBJ1-1, the complete variable domain is NAGVMQNPRHLVRRRGQEARLRCSPMKGHSHVYWYRQLPEEGLKFMVYLQKENIIDESGMPKERFSAEFPKEGPSILRIQQVVRGDSAAYFCASLDSGNTEAFFGQGTRLTVV.

This clonotype was detected many times. This chain links TRBV25-1 with TRBJ2-5; 7 positions match TRBD1. The germline CDR1 and CDR2 sequences are MGHDK and SYGVNS. Trimming at V came to 2 bases and at J to 3 bases, leaving 6 bases not matched to a gene. The length of the CDR3 is 15 residues. CDR3 coding DNA: TGTGCCAGCAGTGAACCCGACAGGGTTGAAGAGACCCAGTACTTC. It is translated as CASSEPDRVEETQYF.

This clonotype occurred many times. V is TRBV5-1 and J is TRBJ2-7; 9 bases map to TRBD2. The V gene end was trimmed by 4 bases and the J gene end by 2 bases; junction bases not matched to a gene: 10. This CDR3 has 16 amino acids. The germline V gene encodes CDR1 SGHRS and CDR2 YFSETQ. This CDR3 is CASSLAGAGGPYEQYF. CDR3 bases: TGCGCCAGCAGCCTGGCTGGTGCGGGGGGGCCCTACGAGCAGTACTTC. Using reference TRBV5-1 and TRBJ2-7 for the parts outside the CDR3, the full variable domain is KAGVTQTPRYLIKTRGQQVTLSCSPISGHRSVSWYQQTPGQGLQFLFEYFSETQRNKGNFPGRFSGRQFSNSRSEMNVSTLELGDSALYLCASSLAGAGGPYEQYFGPGTRLTVT.

This clonotype appeared many times. This CDR3 reads CATSREMGANEQFF. The CDR3 DNA reads as TGTGCCACCAGCAGAGAGATGGGAGCCAATGAGCAGTTCTTC. The chain has TRBV15 and TRBJ2-1; TRBD2 is a possible D gene (5 bases). Trimming cost V 0 bases and J 6 bases, with 9 bases left between them. The CDR3 sequence is 14 residues long. Germline CDR1 reads LNHNV; CDR2 reads YYDKDF (reference sequence). Using reference TRBV15 and TRBJ2-1 for the parts outside the CDR3, the full variable domain is DAMVIQNPRYQVTQFGKPVTLSCSQTLNHNVMYWYQQKSSQAPKLLFHYYDKDFNNEADTPDNFQSRRPNTSFCFLDIRSPGLGDTAMYLCATSREMGANEQFFGPGTRLTVL.

This clonotype has at least ten counts. The chain employs TRBV12-3 or TRBV12-4 and TRBJ2-7; 9 bases match TRBD1. After removal of 5 bases from V and 5 bases from J, the junction contained 4 bases not matched to a gene. CDR3 length: 13 amino acids. CDR3 DNA: TGTGCCAGCAGTAGGGGACAGGGTGACGAGCAGTACTTC. This translates into CASSRGQGDEQYF.

For this clonotype: A much larger clone is a single base away; this may be a read error. The V call is TRBV20-1, the J call TRBJ2-3, with D unresolved. CDR1 and CDR2 from the germline V gene are DFQATT and SNEGSKA (reference sequence). The V end lost 0 bases, the J end lost 6 bases, and 13 bases lay between the germline ends. The CDR3 loop spans 14 amino acids. CDR3 bases: TGCAGTGCTAGAGATCAAATAGACTTGGATACGCAGTATTTT. Translation: CSARDQIDLDTQYF.

This sequence joins TRBV20-1 and TRBJ2-2, with 13 bases identical to TRBD2. Trimming at V came to 7 bases and at J to 8 bases, leaving 4 bases not matched to a gene. CDR3 size: 13 residues. The germline V gene has CDR1 DFQATT and CDR2 SNEGSKA (reference sequence). The chain's CDR3 is CSGMGLAGGELFF. CDR3 sequence (DNA): TGCAGTGGCATGGGACTAGCGGGAGGGGAGCTGTTTTTT.

Many counts were recorded for this clonotype. The chain couples TRBV9 to TRBJ1-2; D may be TRBD1 (6 bases). With 4 bases removed from V and 9 bases from J, the gap between germline ends came to 22 bases. Germline CDR1 reads SGDLS; CDR2 reads YYNGEE. This CDR3 is 15 amino acids long. As DNA, the CDR3 is TGTGCCAGCAGCCACCGAGGACCTCGAGGGGGGAGCTACACCTTC. This translates into CASSHRGPRGGSYTF.

This clonotype has ten or more counts. The genes are TRBV20-1 and TRBJ2-6; D could derive from TRBD1 or TRBD2 (5 bases each). Between the trimmed V and J ends, which lost 3 bases and 2 bases, there was a span of 5 bases. Looked up from germline, CDR1 is DFQATT and CDR2 is SNEGSKA (reference sequence). There are 13 residues in the CDR3. The CDR3 region has the DNA TGCAGTGCTAGGGGGGCTGGGGCCAACGTCCTGACTTTC. It is translated as CSARGAGANVLTF.

Many counts were recorded for this clonotype. The gene calls are TRBV5-1 and TRBJ1-2; D gene ambiguous. V lost 4 bases and J lost 8, with 12 bases in between. Germline V gene lookup returns CDR1 SGHRS and CDR2 YFSETQ. There are 12 residues in the CDR3. The CDR3 loop is CASSPSTGGYTF. DNA of the CDR3: TGCGCCAGCAGCCCCAGTACGGGGGGCTACACCTTC. The full variable domain, its missing parts supplied by reference TRBV5-1 and TRBJ1-2, is KAGVTQTPRYLIKTRGQQVTLSCSPISGHRSVSWYQQTPGQGLQFLFEYFSETQRNKGNFPGRFSGRQFSNSRSEMNVSTLELGDSALYLCASSPSTGGYTFGSGTRLTVV.

This clonotype was counted at least ten times. The chain has TRBV5-1 and TRBJ2-7, with TRBD2 matching 10 bases. The V gene's germline CDR1 is SGHRS and CDR2 YFSETQ. Trimming removed 3 bases from V and 4 bases from J; junction bases left unmatched: 7. CDR3 length equals 15 residues. The CDR3 DNA sequence: TGCGCCAGCAGCTATGGAGCGGGAGGGGGATACGAGCAGTACTTC. Residues: CASSYGAGGGYEQYF.

This clonotype occurred many times. The V call is TRBV7-2, the J call TRBJ2-1; TRBD2 agrees at 7 bases. Germline CDR1 reads SGHTA; CDR2 reads FQGNSA. Trimming at V came to 0 bases and at J to 9 bases, leaving 5 bases not matched to a gene. The CDR3 contains 14 residues. CDR3 residues: CASSLARTRGEQFF. In nucleotides, the CDR3 is TGTGCCAGCAGCTTAGCCCGGACTAGGGGTGAGCAGTTCTTC.

This clonotype was found many times. The chain employs TRBV7-9 and TRBJ2-7; 13 bases agree with TRBD2. Germline trimming cut 5 bases from V and 7 bases from J; bases unmatched to any gene: 8. CDR3 length equals 15 residues. CDR1 is SEHNR, CDR2 FQNEAQ, per germline (reference sequence). As DNA, the CDR3 is TGTGCCAGCAGCCAACTAGCGGGGGGGCCGGGGGAGCAGTACTTC. As protein: CASSQLAGGPGEQYF.

The V and J genes are TRBV19 and TRBJ1-1; D call uncertain. Germline V CDR1 and CDR2: LNHDA, SQIVND (reference sequence). This CDR3 has 13 residues. V was clipped by 9 bases and J by 1 base, with 12 bases between them. The CDR3 loop is CASSKVKNTEAFF. In DNA, the CDR3 is TGTGCCAGCTCGAAGGTAAAGAACACTGAAGCTTTCTTT. Complete variable domain (other parts from reference TRBV19 and TRBJ1-1): DGGITQSPKYLFRKEGQNVTLSCEQNLNHDAMYWYRQDPGQGLRLIYYSQIVNDFQKGDIAEGYSVSREKKESFPLTVTSAQKNPTAFYLCASSKVKNTEAFFGQGTRLTVV.

This clonotype was seen more than once but under ten times. Just one base apart from a much larger clone, this may be a read error. The chain has TRBV19 and TRBJ1-6; D is unresolved. From germline, CDR1 is LNHDA and CDR2 SQIVND (reference sequence). This CDR3 comprises 14 residues. V was shortened by 4 bases and J by 7 bases, with 11 bases between the two germline ends. CDR3: CASSNATPNSPLHF. CDR3 in DNA: TGTGCCAGTAGTAACGCTACACCCAATTCACCCCTCCACTTT.

This clonotype was recorded many times. The chain carries TRBV5-1 and TRBJ2-7, with 8 positions matching TRBD1. Germline CDR1 is SGHRS and CDR2 is YFSETQ. Trimming cost V 4 bases and J 4 bases; bases outside gene matches: 10. This CDR3 comprises 15 residues. In DNA form, the CDR3 reads TGCGCCAGCAGCCCCGGACAGGGTTTGAGTTACGAGCAGTACTTC. As protein: CASSPGQGLSYEQYF.

This clonotype was observed many times. The CDR3 here is CASSVGSGRYTDTQYF. The CDR3 DNA reads as TGTGCCAGCAGCGTCGGATCCGGGCGATACACAGATACGCAGTATTTT. V gene TRBV9 combines with J gene TRBJ2-3, with D unclear. Germline CDR1 is SGDLS and CDR2 is YYNGEE. Trimming shortened V by 2 bases and J by 2 bases, and 15 bases separated the two germline ends. The CDR3 contains 16 residues.

This clonotype was recorded many times. J is TRBJ2-1 and V is TRBV20-1; tentatively, D is TRBD2 (5 bases). This CDR3 spans 16 amino acids. V dropped 2 bases and J dropped 0 bases, with 14 bases sitting between them. Germline V gene sequence: CDR1 DFQATT, CDR2 SNEGSKA (reference sequence). CDR3 DNA sequence: TGCAGTGCTAGATATTCTCGGGGAGCCTCCTACAATGAGCAGTTCTTC. It is translated as CSARYSRGASYNEQFF.

This clonotype was seen many times. This chain connects TRBV5-1 to TRBJ2-2; D gene unclear. The CDR3 spans 17 residues. V lost 0 bases to trimming and J lost 1 base, with 13 bases between them. Germline-derived CDR1 and CDR2 are SGHRS and YFSETQ. The DNA for the CDR3 is TGCGCCAGCAGCTTGGCCGGACCGACGCGGAACACCGGGGAGCTGTTTTTT. This translates into CASSLAGPTRNTGELFF.

In its sample, this clonotype was seen many times. V gene TRBV5-1 combines with J gene TRBJ2-5; 7 nucleotides line up with TRBD1. This CDR3 comprises 14 residues. The ends lost 0 bases at V and 1 base at J; junction bases unmatched: 0. Germline V lookup: CDR1 SGHRS, CDR2 YFSETQ. DNA for the CDR3: TGCGCCAGCAGCTTGGCAGGGGGCCAAGAGACCCAGTACTTC. Translated, it gives CASSLAGGQETQYF.

This clonotype was observed many times. V and J are TRBV5-5 and TRBJ2-1; D not certain. Between the trimmed V and J ends, which lost 5 bases and 0 bases, there was a span of 6 bases. In germline, CDR1 is SGHKS, CDR2 YYEKEE (reference sequence). This CDR3 has 13 amino acids. In DNA form, the CDR3 reads TGTGCCAGCAGATTCAGCTCCTACAATGAGCAGTTCTTC. Residues: CASRFSSYNEQFF. The variable domain in full, with the rest retrieved from reference TRBV5-5 and TRBJ2-1, is DAGVTQSPTHLIKTRGQQVTLRCSPISGHKSVSWYQQVLGQGPQFIFQYYEKEERGRGNFPDRFSARQFPNYSSELNVNALLLGDSALYLCASRFSSYNEQFFGPGTRLTVL.

The V and J genes are TRBV5-1 and TRBJ2-7, with D perhaps TRBD1 (5 bases). V gave up 4 bases and J gave up 7 bases, with 21 bases separating them. CDR1 is SGHRS, CDR2 YFSETQ, per germline. The CDR3 spans 15 residues. The CDR3 sequence: CASSHQTVIPGEQYF. The CDR3 bases are TGCGCCAGCAGCCACCAGACAGTGATCCCTGGTGAGCAGTACTTC.

For this clonotype: Germline and junction disagree at one end, which may indicate a read error. The chain employs TRBV7-9 and TRBJ2-3; 8 bases agree with TRBD1. The CDR3 covers 15 residues. From germline, CDR1 is SEHNR and CDR2 FQNEAQ (reference sequence). In DNA form, the CDR3 reads TGTGTCAGCACCCGGACAGGGACATCCACAGATACGCAGTATTTT. Protein product: CVSTRTGTSTDTQYF. Variable domain in full (rest from reference TRBV7-9 and TRBJ2-3): DTGVSQNPRHKITKRGQNVTFRCDPISEHNRLYWYRQTLGQGPEFLTYFQNEAQLEKSRLLSDRFSAERPKGSFSTLEIQRTEQGDSAMYLCVSTRTGTSTDTQYFGPGTRLTVL.

This clonotype was seen ten or more times. The chain combines TRBV29-1 with TRBJ2-7, with 7 bases matching TRBD1. V was clipped by 5 bases and J by 0 bases; unmatched bases: 7. CDR1 and CDR2 from the germline V gene are SQVTM and ANQGSEA. The CDR3 is 14 residues long. DNA for the CDR3: TGCAGCGTTCTTACAGGGGTGATCTCCTACGAGCAGTACTTC. This codes for CSVLTGVISYEQYF.

The table lists this clonotype with many counts. The rearrangement uses TRBV12-3 or TRBV12-4 and TRBJ1-2; 7 nucleotides match TRBD1. This CDR3 is built from 14 residues. The V segment lost 5 bases and the J segment 3 bases; nucleotides outside the gene matches: 6. CDR3 protein: CASSRRTGYYGYTF. The CDR3 DNA reads as TGTGCCAGCAGTCGCCGGACAGGCTACTATGGCTACACCTTC.

This clonotype was seen only a few times. A clone one base away is much larger, so this may be a read error. This sequence joins TRBV28 and TRBJ2-3; D possibly uses TRBD1 or TRBD2 (6 bases each). The CDR3 is made up of 13 amino acids. CDR1 and CDR2 from the germline V gene are MDHEN and SYDVKM. V was pared by 8 bases and J by 4 bases, with 13 bases between. CDR3 nucleotides: TGTGCCAGCGCTATTAGGGGGGCAGATACGCAGTATTTT. Amino acid sequence: CASAIRGADTQYF. The full variable domain, rest sourced from reference TRBV28 and TRBJ2-3, is DVKVTQSSRYLVKRTGEKVFLECVQDMDHENMFWYRQDPGLGLRLIYFSYDVKMKEKGDIPEGYSVSREKKERFSLILESASTNQTSMYLCASAIRGADTQYFGPGTRLTVL.